This TCR beta chain was sequenced for a study of identical twins. Study results and caveats: Diverse VJ usage suggested most zero-insertion clonotypes were not invariant T cells. The study found that models underestimated out-of-frame TCR alpha sharing in monozygotic twins. Reduced insertions were recorded for abundant cord blood beta clonotypes, with no such pattern in memory repertoires.

Germline CDR1 and CDR2: SGHRS and YFSETQ. Trimming pared 0 bases from V and 7 bases from J, leaving 17 bases between. The length of the CDR3 is 16 residues. Template switching (which added a universal primer site) was used, and cDNA carried unique molecular identifiers. TCRdb recomputed calls from the 5' RACE reads with MiXCR, one row per CDR3 protein. The sample carries more than 1.5 million distinct CDR3 sequences, about 32% recorded once. In the case of this clonotype: Its matching antigen is unknown.

Source material: cord blood. The receptor was isolated from a newborn girl in good health. This chain joins TRBV5-1 and TRBJ2-4; D possibly corresponds to TRBD1 (6 bases). The CDR3 bases are TGCGCCAGCAGCTTGGAACAGGGAAAACCTACCAACATTCAGTACTTC. As protein: CASSLEQGKPTNIQYF. Variable domain in full (rest from reference TRBV5-1 and TRBJ2-4): KAGVTQTPRYLIKTRGQQVTLSCSPISGHRSVSWYQQTPGQGLQFLFEYFSETQRNKGNFPGRFSGRQFSNSRSEMNVSTLELGDSALYLCASSLEQGKPTNIQYFGAGTRLSVL.